This T cell receptor (beta chain) originates from a study of tumor-infiltrating lymphocytes in primary liver carcinoma. The CDR3 has 13 residues. Per germline, CDR1 MNHEY and CDR2 SVGAGI. Unsorted whole blood served as the source of blood RNA, and germline DNA was extracted as well. Before any surgery took place, approximately 4 milliliters of peripheral blood were collected. Comment on this clonotype: Mismatch with germline at one junction end may stem from a read error.

Making TCR beta cDNA involved approximately 0.5 ug total RNA and a constant-region primer. Slightly modified ARM-PCR with three nested multiplex PCR rounds yielded TCR beta libraries. With TRBV1-TRBV30 forward primers and a C-beta reverse primer, the first two PCR rounds were run for about 10 cycles each. TCRdb re-derived calls from the multiplex PCR reads in MiXCR, one entry per CDR3 protein. The sample contains fewer than 350,000 distinct CDR3 sequences, more than 55% of which appear only once. Sequencing was performed on peripheral blood. This chain links TRBV6-5 with TRBJ2-1, with D possibly being TRBD1 (6 bases). This TCR derives from a middle-aged man with primary liver carcinoma and hepatitis B virus infection. The CDR3 region has the DNA TGTGACAGCTATAAACAGGGTATCTACGAGCAGTTCTTC. This sequence encodes CDSYKQGIYEQFF.